The 11 T cell receptor beta chains given below trace back to one sample, sequenced in a study of OX40 agonist ivuxolimab in advanced cancers. Data came from immunoSEQ multiplex PCR; TCRdb stores just in-frame clones and leaves some out. The sample lists fewer than 90,000 clones, roughly 87% seen once, with 3.1% in the top ten. Sequencing used CD4+ or CD8+ T cells sorted from blood, obtained in a trial of the OX40 agonist ivuxolimab. The receptor set was obtained from an adult with an advanced solid tumor such as melanoma, head and neck, liver or kidney cancer.

This sequence joins TRBV10-2 and TRBJ2-2; TRBD2 agrees at 14 bases. Germline V gene lookup returns CDR1 WSHSY and CDR2 SAAADI. V shed 10 bases and J 7 bases; nucleotides not matched to a gene: 8. The CDR3 totals 15 residues. As DNA, the CDR3 is TGCGCCACCCCGACTAGCGGGGGGGCGGTCGGGGAGCTGTTTTTT. Encoded protein: CATPTSGGAVGELFF.

The V gene is TRBV6-4, the J gene TRBJ1-2; D is perhaps TRBD1 (5 bases). The germline gives CDR1 MRHNA, CDR2 SNTAGT. The CDR3 spans 16 residues. The V end was cut by 2 bases, the J end by 4 bases, with 17 bases between. CDR3 coding DNA: TGTGCCAGCAGTGACACCCATCCGGGACCCCTCTATGGCTACACCTTC. Amino acid sequence: CASSDTHPGPLYGYTF.

The chain couples TRBV4-1 to TRBJ2-7; D is uncertain. CDR1 and CDR2 from the germline V gene are MGHRA and YSYEKL. Trimming took 5 bases from V and 4 from J, leaving 12 bases between them. This CDR3 comprises 13 residues. For the CDR3, the DNA is TGCGCCAGCAGCACCCCGGACCTTTACGAGCAGTACTTC. The encoded protein is CASSTPDLYEQYF.

This chain links TRBV7-2 with TRBJ1-4; the match to TRBD1 covers 11 bases. This CDR3 comprises 17 residues. Germline V gene data show CDR1 as SGHTA and CDR2 as FQGNSA. Trimming cost V 6 bases and J 1 base; bases outside gene matches: 7. The CDR3 sequence: CASSVRTGGLTNEKLFF. CDR3 in DNA: TGTGCCAGCAGTGTAAGGACAGGGGGCTTAACTAATGAAAAACTGTTTTTT. The entire variable domain, with the rest obtained from reference TRBV7-2 and TRBJ1-4, is as follows: GAGVSQSPSNKVTEKGKDVELRCDPISGHTALYWYRQSLGQGLEFLIYFQGNSAPDKSGLPSDRFSAERTGGSVSTLTIQRTQQEDSAVYLCASSVRTGGLTNEKLFFGSGTQLSVL.

The rearrangement uses TRBV29-1 and TRBJ2-3, with 7 bases aligning to TRBD1. Germline trimming cut 7 bases from V and 2 bases from J; bases unmatched to any gene: 9. The V gene's germline CDR1 is SQVTM and CDR2 ANQGSEA. This CDR3 contains 14 residues. DNA of the CDR3: TGCAGCGCAACGAACAGGGGACCCACAGATACGCAGTATTTT. It translates to CSATNRGPTDTQYF.

The chain joins TRBV25-1 to TRBJ1-5; D not certain. The germline CDR1 and CDR2 sequences are MGHDK and SYGVNS. Trimming pared 3 bases from V and 4 bases from J, leaving 16 bases between. This CDR3 contains 16 residues. CDR3 coding DNA: TGTGCCAGCAGTGAGTCTCAGATATTAGGTAATCAGCCCCAGCATTTT. This gives the protein CASSESQILGNQPQHF.

The genes are TRBV6-5 and TRBJ2-7; maybe TRBD2 (6 bases). This CDR3 contains 14 residues. Trimming left V 2 bases short and J 7 bases short, with 15 bases between. The germline CDR1 and CDR2 sequences are MNHEY and SVGAGI. The CDR3 spells CASSYGTSQREQYF. Written as DNA, the CDR3 is TGTGCCAGCAGTTACGGGACTTCCCAGAGGGAGCAGTACTTC.

CDR3 sequence (DNA): TGTGCCAGCAGCCGGGGGAGGGGGGCCTACAATGAGCAGTTCTTC. Protein sequence: CASSRGRGAYNEQFF. The V and J genes are TRBV7-2 and TRBJ2-1; tentatively, D is TRBD2 (7 bases). CDR3 length equals 15 residues. Trimming took 5 bases from V and 2 from J, leaving 13 bases between them. The germline V gene encodes CDR1 SGHTA and CDR2 FQGNSA.

This clone was recorded only once. The rearrangement links TRBV7-2 to TRBJ2-1; D gene ambiguous. The germline V gene encodes CDR1 SGHTA and CDR2 FQGNSA. The CDR3 has 14 amino acids. V lost 7 bases and J lost 9, with 19 bases in between. The DNA of the CDR3 is TGTGCCAGCATGGGCGGACCAGTCCTCGCTGAGCAGTTCTTC. Its translation is CASMGGPVLAEQFF. Complete variable domain (other parts from reference TRBV7-2 and TRBJ2-1): GAGVSQSPSNKVTEKGKDVELRCDPISGHTALYWYRQSLGQGLEFLIYFQGNSAPDKSGLPSDRFSAERTGGSVSTLTIQRTQQEDSAVYLCASMGGPVLAEQFFGPGTRLTVL.

CDR3 DNA: TGTGCCGATAGTGGCTCTGGGGCCAACGTCCTGACTTTC. Amino acid sequence: CADSGSGANVLTF. The V gene is TRBV2, the J gene TRBJ2-6; D is unresolved. CDR1 SNHLY and CDR2 FYNNEI come from the germline V gene. Trimming stripped 11 bases from V and 0 bases from J, with 8 bases between. The CDR3 loop spans 13 amino acids. Filled out from reference TRBV2 and TRBJ2-6, the complete variable domain reads EPEVTQTPSHQVTQMGQEVILRCVPISNHLYFYWYRQILGQKVEFLVSFYNNEISEKSEIFDDQFSVERPDGSNFTLKIRSTKLEDSAMYFCADSGSGANVLTFGAGSRLTVL.

Judged by abundance, this clone is medium-sized. Additional DNA sequences in this sample encode the identical CDR3. J is TRBJ1-2 and V is TRBV5-6; D perhaps matches TRBD1 (6 bases). The V end was cut by 0 bases, the J end by 4 bases, with 7 bases between. The CDR3 loop spans 13 amino acids. Germline CDR1 reads SGHDT; CDR2 reads YYEEEE. CDR3 coding DNA: TGTGCCAGCAGCTTGGTAGGGGGCTATGGCTACACCTTC. Amino acids: CASSLVGGYGYTF.